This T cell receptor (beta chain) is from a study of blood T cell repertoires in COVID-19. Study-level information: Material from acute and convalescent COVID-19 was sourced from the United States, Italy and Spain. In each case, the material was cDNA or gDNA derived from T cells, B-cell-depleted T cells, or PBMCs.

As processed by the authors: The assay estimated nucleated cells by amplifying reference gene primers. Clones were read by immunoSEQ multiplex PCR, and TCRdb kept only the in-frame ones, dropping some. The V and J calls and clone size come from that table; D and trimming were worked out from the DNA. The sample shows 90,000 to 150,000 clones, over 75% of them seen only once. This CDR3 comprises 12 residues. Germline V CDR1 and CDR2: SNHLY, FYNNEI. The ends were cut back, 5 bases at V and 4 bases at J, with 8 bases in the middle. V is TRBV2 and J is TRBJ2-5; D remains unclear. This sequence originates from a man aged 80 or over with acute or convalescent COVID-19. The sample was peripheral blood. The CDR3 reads CASSYSPETQYF. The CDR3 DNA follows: TGTGCCAGCAGTTACTCCCCAGAGACCCAGTACTTC.